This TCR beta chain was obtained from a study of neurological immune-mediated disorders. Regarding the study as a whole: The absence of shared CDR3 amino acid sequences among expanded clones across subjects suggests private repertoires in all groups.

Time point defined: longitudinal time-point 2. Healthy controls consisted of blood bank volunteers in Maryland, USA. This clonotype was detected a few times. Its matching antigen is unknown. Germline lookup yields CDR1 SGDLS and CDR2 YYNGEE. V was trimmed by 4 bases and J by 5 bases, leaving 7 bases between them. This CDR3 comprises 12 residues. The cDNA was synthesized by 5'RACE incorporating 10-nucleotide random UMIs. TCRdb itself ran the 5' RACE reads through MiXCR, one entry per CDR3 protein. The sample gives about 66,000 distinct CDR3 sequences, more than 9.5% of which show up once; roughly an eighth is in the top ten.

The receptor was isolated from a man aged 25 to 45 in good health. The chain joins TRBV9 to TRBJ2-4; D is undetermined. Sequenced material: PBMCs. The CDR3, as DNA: TGTGCCAGCAGCAGAAGCGAAAACATTCAGTACTTC. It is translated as CASSRSENIQYF.